This is a list of T cell receptor beta chains from one sample in a study of cytomegalovirus exposure and HLA in healthy donors. The protocol was immunoSEQ multiplex PCR, while the TCRdb copy is restricted to in-frame clones and leaves out a portion. Of approximately 89,000 clones listed, less than 85% are singletons. Sequencing used PBMCs. The origin of the receptors is a man aged 35 to 55 in good health and CMV-seropositive. The conserved cysteine and the conserved F or W are not part of the CDR3 here. Size tells how often a clone was seen (once, few, many) or the class of an expanded clone, and some rows leave it out.

abundance: .
j_gene: TRBJ1-2
v_gene: TRBV6-1
CDR3aa: ASTAGTNYGYT

abundance: few
j_gene: TRBJ2-3
v_gene: TRBV7-9
CDR3aa: ASSSSAGLAGGDTQY

abundance: .
j_gene: TRBJ2-7
v_gene: TRBV5-4
CDR3aa: ASSLMAGGAYEQY

abundance: .
j_gene: TRBJ1-2
v_gene: TRBV7-8
CDR3aa: ASSLGGTGLNYGYT

abundance: few
j_gene: TRBJ2-3
v_gene: TRBV6-4
CDR3aa: ASRIKGYRGQRDTQY

abundance: .
j_gene: TRBJ1-1
v_gene: TRBV5-1
CDR3aa: ASSPDTGGAEAF

abundance: .
j_gene: TRBJ2-1
v_gene: TRBV2
CDR3aa: ASRGASYEQF

abundance: .
j_gene: TRBJ1-2
v_gene: TRBV7-2
CDR3aa: ASSVRDSRHYGYT

abundance: .
j_gene: TRBJ1-5
v_gene: TRBV28
CDR3aa: ASSLFGTSNQPQH

abundance: once
j_gene: TRBJ1-2
v_gene: TRBV10-2
CDR3aa: ASRQTGVNNYGYT

abundance: .
j_gene: TRBJ2-2
v_gene: TRBV19
CDR3aa: ASSIKGQLNTGELF

abundance: .
j_gene: TRBJ1-4
v_gene: TRBV6-5
CDR3aa: ASSHTTTNEKLF

abundance: .
j_gene: TRBJ2-3
v_gene: TRBV27
CDR3aa: ASSKTNLQY

abundance: .
j_gene: TRBJ2-7
v_gene: TRBV20-1
CDR3aa: SATRGYEQY

abundance: .
j_gene: TRBJ1-4
v_gene: TRBV15
CDR3aa: ATSRGGQGAANEKLF

abundance: .
j_gene: TRBJ2-5
v_gene: TRBV9
CDR3aa: ASSVGAIQETQY

abundance: .
j_gene: TRBJ2-7
v_gene: TRBV28
CDR3aa: ASRDTGSHAYEQY

abundance: .
j_gene: .
v_gene: TRBV2
CDR3aa: ASSLQGRGPYEQY

abundance: .
j_gene: TRBJ1-5
v_gene: TRBV14
CDR3aa: ASSQRDKVINQPQH

abundance: .
j_gene: TRBJ2-7
v_gene: TRBV4-1
CDR3aa: ASSWGGREGDEQY

abundance: .
j_gene: TRBJ1-1
v_gene: TRBV6-5
CDR3aa: ASSYWGQGETEAF

abundance: .
j_gene: TRBJ2-7
v_gene: TRBV5-1
CDR3aa: ASSPDRGHYEQY

abundance: .
j_gene: TRBJ1-1
v_gene: TRBV5-1
CDR3aa: ASRVTGTGTEAF

abundance: .
j_gene: TRBJ2-3
v_gene: TRBV28
CDR3aa: ASTSPGTGTDTQY